The clone carrying this TCR beta chain is a singleton in its sample. Its antigen is unidentified. The data originate from a study of blood T cells in healthy people across ages. Study results and limitations: Higher naive T cell percentage went strongly together with higher TCR beta diversity.

Combining a sample-barcoded 5' primer with a J-beta primer mix, a second PCR ran for roughly 7 to 11 cycles. Every cDNA molecule bore a tag from a template-switch adaptor containing 12 random nucleotides. MiXCR, applied by TCRdb to the 5' RACE reads, yields one record per CDR3 protein. The sample includes 650,000 to 900,000 distinct CDR3 sequences, 60% to 80% of them seen just once. V shed 2 bases and J shed 7 bases, with 12 bases lying between them. This CDR3 is 13 amino acids long. Germline values: CDR1 DFQATT, CDR2 SNEGSKA (reference sequence). Sequencing input: blood. The sequence derives from a man aged 30-40 years in good health. V and J are TRBV20-1 and TRBJ2-1; D remains ambiguous. CDR3 DNA sequence: TGCAGTGCTAGACTCTTCCGGGTGAATGAGCAGTTCTTC. It specifies CSARLFRVNEQFF.